This T cell receptor beta chain is from a study of blood T cell repertoires in COVID-19. Germline trimming cut 1 base from V and 3 bases from J; bases unmatched to any gene: 2. Germline values: CDR1 SGHNT, CDR2 YENEEA. The CDR3 totals 14 residues. Authors' processing steps: Amplifying reference gene primers gave estimates of nucleated cell counts. Sequencing was performed with immunoSEQ multiplex PCR; in TCRdb, only in-frame clones are kept and a portion is missing. V and J calls and clone size are copied from that table; D and trimming were computed from the DNA. This sample has tens of thousands of clones, with around nine tenths found just once.

This TCR was sampled from a human donor with active COVID-19. The donor label of this sample is uncertain. What was sequenced was peripheral blood. This chain links TRBV11-3 with TRBJ2-5, with 7 positions matching TRBD1. The CDR3 DNA reads TGTGCCAGCAGCTTAGGAGGGACAGAAGAGACCCAGTACTTC. Translating gives CASSLGGTEETQYF.